The clone carrying this TCR beta chain was counted between two and nine times. The antigen remains undetermined. These data belong to a study of blood T cells in healthy people across ages. Whole-study context: Per two T cells, about one barcoded beta molecule was captured through template switching.

The second PCR ran about 7 to 12 cycles with a sample-barcoded 5' primer and J-beta primers. TCRdb reprocessed the 5' RACE reads with MiXCR, giving one entry per CDR3 protein. The repertoire holds about 640,000 distinct CDR3 sequences, with 58% as singletons. Looked up from germline, CDR1 is DFQATT and CDR2 is SNEGSKA (reference sequence). The trim removed 4 bases at V and 4 bases at J, leaving 10 bases unmatched. There are 16 residues in the CDR3. Findings of the study overall: The study found more naive CD4+ cells and higher diversity in long-lived than aged donors. Researchers said unsorted PBMCs prevented a conclusive naive versus antigen-experienced comparison.

The sample consisted of blood. This receptor was obtained from a man aged 55 to 70 in good health. V usage is TRBV20-1 and J usage is TRBJ2-1; 10 nucleotides line up with TRBD2. CDR3 nucleotide sequence: TGCAGTGCTAAACGGGAGCGGGGGGGAAGTTACAATGAGCAGTTCTTC. This codes for CSAKRERGGSYNEQFF.